The 16 T cell receptor beta chains presented below share a single source sample, sequenced in a study of response to subunit inactivated influenza vaccine. One entry per CDR3 protein, called by TCRdb with MiXCR from the RT-PCR reads. The sample consists of about 780,000 distinct CDR3 sequences, around 20% of them appearing once. Here the sequenced sample was PBMCs from blood, taken about 5 days after vaccination. These receptors all come from a man aged 50 to 59 who received an inactivated influenza vaccine.

The chain is built from TRBV5-6 and TRBJ2-2; the D gene is possibly TRBD1 (7 bases). CDR1 is SGHDT and CDR2 is YYEEEE in the germline V gene. V lost 3 bases to trimming and J lost 3 bases, with 12 bases between them. CDR3 size: 15 residues. As DNA, the CDR3 is TGTGCCAGCAGCTCAGGGGGGACCTACACCGGGGAGCTGTTTTTT. Translated: CASSSGGTYTGELFF.

The genes are TRBV9 and TRBJ2-1; D is uncertain. The V gene's germline CDR1 is SGDLS and CDR2 YYNGEE. This CDR3 is 12 amino acids long. V gave up 3 bases and J gave up 4 bases, with 5 bases separating them. The CDR3 is CASSGRYNEQFF. For the CDR3, the DNA is TGTGCCAGCAGCGGCCGGTACAATGAGCAGTTCTTC.

CDR3: CAISEQGARGEQYF. Here the CDR3 DNA reads TGTGCCATCAGTGAACAGGGGGCTCGCGGCGAGCAGTACTTC. The J gene is TRBJ2-7, the V gene TRBV10-3; 9 nucleotides line up with TRBD1. CDR1 ENHRY and CDR2 SYGVKD come from the germline V gene. The V and J ends lost 3 bases and 6 bases, in that order; junction bases with no gene match: 6. There are 14 residues in the CDR3.

The sample holds a few counts of this clonotype. The chain joins TRBV29-1 to TRBJ2-1; TRBD2 aligns across 13 bases. The CDR3 length is 15 residues. V shed 6 bases and J 9 bases; nucleotides not matched to a gene: 11. The germline gives CDR1 SQVTM, CDR2 ANQGSEA. The CDR3 spells CSVDGLAGERPEQFF. CDR3 nucleotides: TGCAGCGTGGACGGACTAGCGGGAGAACGGCCTGAGCAGTTCTTC.

The J gene is TRBJ2-7, the V gene TRBV6-5, with 11 bases aligning to TRBD2. CDR3 size: 16 residues. After removal of 2 bases from V and 2 bases from J, the junction contained 5 bases not matched to a gene. Germline V CDR1 and CDR2: MNHEY, SVGAGI. Here the CDR3 reads CASSYPHSGRAYEQYF. The CDR3 nucleotides read TGTGCCAGCAGTTACCCCCATAGCGGGAGGGCCTACGAGCAGTACTTC.

This clonotype showed up just a few times. The chain uses TRBV4-3 and TRBJ2-3, with TRBD2 as a possible D gene (5 bases). V was cut by 1 base and J by 5 bases, with 10 bases left in between. The CDR3 loop spans 14 amino acids. Germline CDR1 LGHNA, CDR2 YSLEER. This chain's CDR3 is CASSQGFEGDTQYF. CDR3 coding DNA: TGCGCCAGCAGCCAAGGATTCGAGGGAGATACGCAGTATTTT.

This clonotype was seen more than once but under ten times. This chain connects TRBV30 to TRBJ1-4; D uncertain. V was cut by 6 bases and J by 2 bases, with 10 bases left in between. The CDR3 loop spans 13 amino acids. The germline V gene has CDR1 GTSNPN and CDR2 SVGIG (reference sequence). The CDR3 sequence: CACQETTNEKLFF. As DNA, the CDR3 is TGTGCCTGCCAGGAGACGACTAATGAAAAACTGTTTTTT.

This clonotype has only a few counts. The chain couples TRBV7-2 to TRBJ2-1, with TRBD2 matching over 10 bases. This CDR3 comprises 14 residues. Trimming took 1 base from V and 9 from J; bases not matched to a gene: 3. Germline V gene lookup returns CDR1 SGHTA and CDR2 FQGNSA. The CDR3 spells CASSLGWTSGEQFF. The CDR3 coding sequence is TGTGCCAGCAGCTTAGGTTGGACTAGCGGTGAGCAGTTCTTC.

Only a few counts were recorded for this clonotype. The chain recombines TRBV12-3 or TRBV12-4 with TRBJ1-2; D uncertain. The CDR3 spans 13 residues. V lost 0 bases and J 10 bases, leaving 12 bases between the germline ends. The CDR3 sequence is CASSLAAGNLYTF. The CDR3 coding sequence is TGTGCCAGCAGTTTAGCAGCGGGGAACCTCTACACCTTC.

This chain joins TRBV6-1 and TRBJ1-4; D unclear. The CDR3 has 13 amino acids. Germline lookup yields CDR1 MNHNS and CDR2 SASEGT. V lost 8 bases, J lost 3 bases, and 10 bases lay in between. The DNA for the CDR3 is TGTGCCAGCCGGCGGGGTCCTAATGAAAAACTGTTTTTT. This encodes CASRRGPNEKLFF.

Notes on this clonotype: One end of the junction fails to match germline, which may point to a read error. The chain has TRBV7-7 and TRBJ2-1, with D perhaps TRBD1 (5 bases). Looked up from germline, CDR1 is SSHAT and CDR2 is FNYEAQ (reference sequence). The CDR3 covers 17 residues. This chain's CDR3 is CASSLAAVSGPYNEQFF. In DNA, the CDR3 is TGTGCTAGCAGCTTAGCCGCGGTCTCAGGGCCCTACAATGAGCAGTTCTTC.

This clonotype has a handful of counts. This chain uses TRBV11-2 with TRBJ2-7, with 7 bases that match TRBD1. Germline V gives CDR1 SGHAT, CDR2 FQNNGV. Trimming at V came to 11 bases and at J to 4 bases, leaving 11 bases not matched to a gene. CDR3 length: 13 residues. The CDR3 reads CASGRGGEYEQYF. For the CDR3, the DNA is TGTGCCTCTGGGAGAGGGGGCGAGTACGAGCAGTACTTC.

V usage is TRBV27 and J usage is TRBJ2-7, with 9 nucleotides matching TRBD2. This CDR3 region has 15 residues. V lost 4 bases to trimming and J lost 1 base; unmatched junction nucleotides: 5. Per the germline V gene, CDR1 is MNHEY and CDR2 is SMNVEV (reference sequence). CDR3 sequence (DNA): TGTGCCAGCAGTTCGAGGCGGGAGGGTTCCTACGAGCAGTACTTC. This gives the protein CASSSRREGSYEQYF.

This clonotype has only a few counts. The chain carries TRBV5-1 and TRBJ2-3; 10 bases align to TRBD2. This CDR3 has 15 amino acids. The V and J ends lost 6 bases and 1 base, in that order; junction bases with no gene match: 5. Germline V gives CDR1 SGHRS, CDR2 YFSETQ. CDR3 in DNA: TGCGCCAGCAAAATAGGACTAGCGGGCACAGATACGCAGTATTTT. Its protein is CASKIGLAGTDTQYF.

This clonotype was recorded a few times. Compared with germline, one end of the junction differs, possibly owing to a read error. The chain links TRBV5-1 to TRBJ2-7; D might be TRBD2 (6 bases). Germline V gene sequence: CDR1 SGHRS, CDR2 YFSETQ. The CDR3 sequence is 14 residues long. CDR3 coding DNA: TGCGCCAGCCGCTTCGGGACTCTCTCCTACGAGCAGTACTTC. Translating gives CASRFGTLSYEQYF.

This chain joins TRBV28 and TRBJ2-3; D is possibly TRBD1 (6 bases). Trimming removed 5 bases at V and 4 bases at J, with 19 bases between. Germline loops: CDR1 MDHEN, CDR2 SYDVKM. The length of the CDR3 is 16 residues. The CDR3 DNA reads as TGTGCCAGCAGTCTTAGGCAAGGGGGTGTAGCAGATACGCAGTATTTT. It is translated as CASSLRQGGVADTQYF.